The 30 T cell receptor beta chains listed next were all sequenced from one sample in a study of PD-1 blockade in classical Hodgkin lymphoma. Time point in this sample: cycle 4 day 1 (C4D1), after 6 weeks of nivolumab. All trial patients relapsed after autologous stem cell transplantation. TCRdb's copy holds only in-frame clones and misses some; the assay was immunoSEQ multiplex PCR. The sample yields approximately 30,000 clones, roughly 75% seen once. The sample consisted of peripheral blood mononuclear cells (PBMCs), taken before the fourth cycle of nivolumab. These receptors were taken from a human donor with classical Hodgkin lymphoma.

The chain is built from TRBV27 and TRBJ2-5; 8 bases fit TRBD2. V shed 3 bases, J shed 2 bases, and the junction held 2 bases outside the gene matches. Germline values: CDR1 MNHEY, CDR2 SMNVEV (reference sequence). This CDR3 is built from 14 residues. The CDR3 nucleotides read TGTGCCAGCAGTTTTGCGGGAGGTCAAGAGACCCAGTACTTC. Amino acids: CASSFAGGQETQYF.

The genes are TRBV5-5 and TRBJ2-2; 12 nucleotides match TRBD2. V dropped 0 bases and J dropped 9; count of bases not matched to a gene: 3. The CDR3 has 15 amino acids. The V gene's germline CDR1 is SGHKS and CDR2 YYEKEE (reference sequence). The CDR3 reads CASSLELAGGRELFF. DNA of the CDR3: TGTGCCAGCAGCTTGGAACTAGCGGGAGGAAGGGAGCTGTTTTTT.

The gene calls are TRBV9 and TRBJ2-1; no definite D call. In germline, CDR1 is SGDLS, CDR2 YYNGEE. The germline V and J ends were trimmed by 3 bases and 0 bases, with 10 bases remaining between them. This CDR3 comprises 15 residues. The DNA of the CDR3 is TGTGCCAGCAGCGCCCAGGCCATCTCCTACAATGAGCAGTTCTTC. Translating it yields CASSAQAISYNEQFF.

This chain uses TRBV29-1 with TRBJ2-1; 8 nucleotides align to TRBD2. Germline CDR1 and CDR2: SQVTM and ANQGSEA. The CDR3 sequence is 15 residues long. The V and J ends lost 6 bases and 4 bases, in that order; junction bases with no gene match: 11. This chain's CDR3 is CSVAPFSGNYNEQFF. CDR3 in DNA: TGCAGCGTCGCACCCTTTAGCGGGAATTACAATGAGCAGTTCTTC.

V is TRBV5-1 and J is TRBJ2-3, with 14 bases aligning to TRBD2. V gave up 4 bases and J gave up 5 bases; unmatched junction bases: 9. Per the germline V gene, CDR1 is SGHRS and CDR2 is YFSETQ. CDR3 size: 17 residues. CDR3 sequence reads: CASSKGGLAGEEDTQYF. In DNA, the CDR3 is TGCGCCAGCAGCAAGGGGGGACTAGCGGGAGAGGAAGATACGCAGTATTTT.

The rearrangement uses TRBV18 and TRBJ2-2, with 8 nucleotides matching TRBD2. J was trimmed by 2 bases and V by 11 bases; bases with no gene match: 4. The CDR3 is made up of 13 amino acids. Germline assignment: CDR1 KGHSH and CDR2 LQKENI. As DNA, the CDR3 is TGTGCCGGCGGGAGGTCAAACACCGGGGAGCTGTTTTTT. Amino acids: CAGGRSNTGELFF.

The chain is built from TRBV5-1 and TRBJ2-1, with TRBD1 matching 9 bases. Germline loops: CDR1 SGHRS, CDR2 YFSETQ. This CDR3 is 15 amino acids long. V shed 2 bases and J 5 bases; nucleotides not matched to a gene: 5. CDR3 bases: TGCGCCAGCAGCTTAACAGGGGGCCGAGACAATGAGCAGTTCTTC. Amino acid sequence: CASSLTGGRDNEQFF.

This clone has only one observation. The chain employs TRBV19 and TRBJ1-3; D possibly corresponds to TRBD1 (6 bases). The CDR3 has 14 amino acids. Germline values: CDR1 LNHDA, CDR2 SQIVND (reference sequence). The V and J ends lost 6 bases and 4 bases respectively, with 13 bases between them. CDR3 in DNA: TGTGCCAGTAGGATACAGGGAGCCGGAAACACCATATATTTT. This codes for CASRIQGAGNTIYF.

The chain combines TRBV27 with TRBJ1-1; weak D call: TRBD1 (5 bases). Trimming cost V 6 bases and J 1 base, with 9 bases left between them. The CDR3 extends over 13 amino acids. CDR1 is MNHEY, CDR2 SMNVEV, per germline (reference sequence). The CDR3 DNA sequence: TGTGCCAGCAGGAAAACAGGGAACACTGAAGCTTTCTTT. Residues: CASRKTGNTEAFF.

The chain has TRBV6-1 and TRBJ2-1; 13 nucleotides line up with TRBD2. CDR1 is MNHNS and CDR2 is SASEGT in the germline V gene. V lost 4 bases and J lost 8; bases outside the gene matches: 8. This CDR3 comprises 16 residues. The CDR3 here is CASSAIGLAGADEQFF. The CDR3 DNA follows: TGTGCCAGCAGTGCCATAGGACTAGCGGGAGCAGATGAGCAGTTCTTC.

J is TRBJ2-7 and V is TRBV7-6, with a tentative D call TRBD1 (5 bases). V was cut by 2 bases and J by 0 bases, with 17 bases left in between. The V gene's germline CDR1 is SGHVS and CDR2 FNYEAQ. This CDR3 comprises 17 residues. CDR3: CASSLIGFRTSSYEQYF. DNA for the CDR3: TGTGCCAGCAGCTTAATAGGGTTCCGGACAAGCTCCTACGAGCAGTACTTC.

This chain joins TRBV28 and TRBJ2-3; D is ambiguous. Trimming left V 2 bases short and J 6 bases short, with 9 bases between. This CDR3 comprises 13 residues. CDR1 and CDR2 (germline): MDHEN, SYDVKM. The CDR3 sequence is CASSLIPLDTQYF. DNA for the CDR3: TGTGCCAGCAGTTTAATCCCACTCGATACGCAGTATTTT.

V and J are TRBV6-5 and TRBJ2-5; D perhaps matches TRBD2 (6 bases). Matching the DNA end better, TRBJ2-7 makes the J call doubtful. Per germline, CDR1 MNHEY and CDR2 SVGAGI. The CDR3 length is 15 residues. CDR3 DNA sequence: TGTGCCAGCAGTTACTCCTCGGGACTTCTCTCCGAGCAGTACTTC. Its translation is CASSYSSGLLSEQYF.

This chain links TRBV19 with TRBJ2-7, with D unresolved. The germline V gene encodes CDR1 LNHDA and CDR2 SQIVND (reference sequence). The V end was cut by 5 bases, the J end by 3 bases, with 11 bases between. The CDR3 has 13 amino acids. The CDR3 region is CASSRGQFYEQYF. DNA of the CDR3: TGTGCCAGTAGTCGTGGGCAGTTCTACGAGCAGTACTTC.

In its sample, this clone is medium-sized. V usage is TRBV10-3 and J usage is TRBJ2-7; D may match TRBD1 or TRBD2 (7 bases each). Germline values: CDR1 ENHRY, CDR2 SYGVKD. The CDR3 contains 12 residues. CDR3 loop: CAGGGRGYEQYF. In DNA form, the CDR3 reads TGTGCAGGGGGCGGGAGAGGTTACGAGCAGTACTTC.

The chain is built from TRBV21-1 and TRBJ2-5; TRBD1, the D gene given by the table, was not confirmed from the DNA. TRBV21-1 is deemed a pseudogene. The CDR3 runs 16 residues. The CDR3 is CASSKNVKQEQETQYF. CDR3 sequence (DNA): TGTGCCAGCAGCAAGAACGTAAAACAGGAGCAAGAGACCCAGTACTTC.

This clone was recorded once. The V gene is TRBV19, the J gene TRBJ2-2; D is perhaps TRBD1 (5 bases). The CDR3 consists of 15 residues. The germline CDR1 and CDR2 sequences are LNHDA and SQIVND (reference sequence). V lost 3 bases, J lost 7 bases, and 15 bases lay in between. CDR3 protein: CASSMVRARHGELFF. In DNA form, the CDR3 reads TGTGCCAGTAGTATGGTCAGGGCTCGGCACGGGGAGCTGTTTTTT.

The V call is TRBV6-8, the J call TRBJ1-2, with D uncertain. V lost 3 bases and J lost 9, with 8 bases in between. There are 11 residues in the CDR3. Germline-derived CDR1 and CDR2 are MNHGY and SAAAGT. CDR3 in amino acids: CASSYQESYTF. The CDR3 nucleotides are TGTGCCAGCAGTTATCAGGAAAGCTACACCTTC.

The genes are TRBV2 and TRBJ2-1, with D unresolved. CDR1 is SNHLY and CDR2 is FYNNEI in the germline V gene. The CDR3 is 14 residues long. V gave up 6 bases and J gave up 4 bases, with 13 bases separating them. In nucleotides, the CDR3 is TGTGCCAGCAGGTTGGGCCCGGGTTACAATGAGCAGTTCTTC. Protein product: CASRLGPGYNEQFF.

The J gene is TRBJ2-1, the V gene TRBV7-7, with 7 positions matching TRBD1. This CDR3 has 12 residues. J was trimmed by 9 bases and V by 5 bases; bases with no gene match: 4. The germline CDR1 and CDR2 sequences are SSHAT and FNYEAQ (reference sequence). The CDR3 sequence: CASSRTGAEQFF. The CDR3 DNA is TGTGCCAGCAGCCGTACAGGGGCTGAGCAGTTCTTC.

The rearrangement joins TRBV19 to TRBJ2-7; 10 bases match TRBD1. CDR1 and CDR2 from the germline V gene are LNHDA and SQIVND (reference sequence). This CDR3 is built from 14 residues. J gave up 2 bases and V 3 bases, and 1 base lay outside the gene matches. The CDR3 nucleotides read TGTGCCAGTAGTATCGGGACAGGGGCCTACGAGCAGTACTTC. This sequence encodes CASSIGTGAYEQYF.

CDR3 sequence reads: CASSPPTNTGELFF. CDR3 coding DNA: TGTGCCAGCTCACCACCGACTAACACCGGGGAGCTGTTTTTT. The chain uses TRBV18 and TRBJ2-2; D is unresolved. There are 14 residues in the CDR3. CDR1 and CDR2 from the germline V gene are KGHSH and LQKENI. Trimming removed 0 bases at V and 2 bases at J, with 4 bases between.

CDR3 coding DNA: TGTGCCAGCAGCTTGGGAGGGGGCCAAGAGACCCAGTACTTC. Protein: CASSLGGGQETQYF. The chain joins TRBV5-4 to TRBJ2-5; D possibly corresponds to TRBD1 (6 bases). The ends were cut back, 0 bases at V and 1 base at J, with 7 bases in the middle. Germline V gives CDR1 SGHNT, CDR2 YYREEE (reference sequence). This CDR3 contains 14 residues.

V usage is TRBV5-4 and J usage is TRBJ2-7; D unclear. Between the trimmed V and J ends, which lost 2 bases and 2 bases, there was a span of 5 bases. CDR1 is SGHNT and CDR2 is YYREEE in the germline V gene (reference sequence). The CDR3 runs 12 residues. CDR3 residues: CASSFDTYEQYF. In DNA, the CDR3 is TGTGCCAGCAGCTTCGACACCTACGAGCAGTACTTC. Variable domain in full (rest from reference TRBV5-4 and TRBJ2-7): ETGVTQSPTHLIKTRGQQVTLRCSSQSGHNTVSWYQQALGQGPQFIFQYYREEENGRGNFPPRFSGLQFPNYSSELNVNALELDDSALYLCASSFDTYEQYFGPGTRLTVT.

The chain recombines TRBV19 with TRBJ1-3, with D unresolved. V lost 0 bases to trimming and J lost 4 bases, with 10 bases between them. CDR1 is LNHDA, CDR2 SQIVND, per germline (reference sequence). The CDR3 has 15 amino acids. The CDR3: CASSIDPSAGNTIYF. The CDR3, as DNA: TGTGCCAGTAGTATAGATCCGTCAGCCGGAAACACCATATATTTT.

The rearrangement uses TRBV19 and TRBJ2-3; perhaps TRBD1 as D (5 bases). The CDR3 has 13 amino acids. CDR1 and CDR2 (germline): LNHDA, SQIVND (reference sequence). V lost 4 bases to trimming and J lost 2 bases, with 7 bases between them. The CDR3 DNA is TGTGCCAGTAGTAGACAGATCACAGATACGCAGTATTTT. Amino acid sequence: CASSRQITDTQYF.

This chain connects TRBV20-1 to TRBJ2-7; no firm D call. CDR3 length: 11 residues. Germline loops: CDR1 DFQATT, CDR2 SNEGSKA (reference sequence). V dropped 1 base and J dropped 5 bases, with 6 bases sitting between them. This chain's CDR3 is CSARGYNEQYF. For the CDR3, the DNA is TGCAGTGCTAGAGGGTATAACGAGCAGTACTTC.

The chain couples TRBV19 to TRBJ2-2; 8 nucleotides agree with TRBD1. The CDR3 spans 16 residues. The ends lost 5 bases at V and 6 bases at J; junction bases unmatched: 11. The V gene's germline CDR1 is LNHDA and CDR2 SQIVND (reference sequence). CDR3 in amino acids: CASSLGQGGLAGELFF. The CDR3 DNA reads as TGTGCCAGTAGTCTCGGACAGGGCGGCCTCGCCGGGGAGCTGTTTTTT.

This chain uses TRBV30 with TRBJ2-7, with a weak D call TRBD2 (5 bases). The CDR3 contains 12 residues. CDR1 GTSNPN and CDR2 SVGIG come from the germline V gene (reference sequence). V lost 4 bases and J 5 bases, leaving 12 bases between the germline ends. The CDR3 spells CAWIGTGDEQYF. In DNA form, the CDR3 reads TGTGCCTGGATAGGCACCGGGGACGAGCAGTACTTC.

Here the CDR3 DNA reads TGTGCCAGTAGCCGACGGGGGGGCGTACCAAGCTCCTACGAGCAGTACTTC. It encodes CASSRRGGVPSSYEQYF. This chain links TRBV19 with TRBJ2-7, with 8 bases that match TRBD2. Germline V gives CDR1 LNHDA, CDR2 SQIVND (reference sequence). The CDR3 consists of 17 residues. The V segment lost 6 bases and the J segment 0 bases; nucleotides outside the gene matches: 13.